Presented here are 21 T cell receptor beta chains from one specimen sequenced in a study of regulatory T cells. Primers: 52 TRBV forward and 13 TRBJ reverse. Libraries were prepared by immunoSEQ multiplex PCR; TCRdb keeps only in-frame clonotypes and omits some of them. This table holds just over 20,000 clones, roughly 93% found once. Input material: CD8+ T cells sorted from blood. The receptors originated from a child aged 2-15 years with CD3G deficiency.

The chain recombines TRBV28 with TRBJ2-3; no firm D call. V lost 4 bases and J lost 4, with 15 bases in between. CDR1 and CDR2 (germline): MDHEN, SYDVKM. There are 15 residues in the CDR3. The DNA for the CDR3 is TGTGCCAGCAGTTCAGTCCTACAGAGTTCAGATACGCAGTATTTT. Its translation is CASSSVLQSSDTQYF.

J is TRBJ2-7 and V is TRBV5-1; D is perhaps TRBD2 (5 bases). Per the germline V gene, CDR1 is SGHRS and CDR2 is YFSETQ. V gave up 0 bases and J gave up 3 bases, with 13 bases separating them. The CDR3 is 15 residues long. The CDR3 coding sequence is TGCGCCAGCAGCTTGGGAGGCGGGCCCCACTACGAGCAGTACTTC. Protein sequence: CASSLGGGPHYEQYF. The full variable domain, with the rest looked up from reference TRBV5-1 and TRBJ2-7, is KAGVTQTPRYLIKTRGQQVTLSCSPISGHRSVSWYQQTPGQGLQFLFEYFSETQRNKGNFPGRFSGRQFSNSRSEMNVSTLELGDSALYLCASSLGGGPHYEQYFGPGTRLTVT.

The rearrangement joins TRBV6-1 to TRBJ2-7, with D tentatively TRBD1 (6 bases). CDR1 MNHNS and CDR2 SASEGT come from the germline V gene. There are 12 residues in the CDR3. V was clipped by 6 bases and J by 6 bases, with 12 bases between them. The CDR3 nucleotides are TGTGCCAGCAGGCCTCAGGGGAGCGAGCAGTACTTC. It is translated as CASRPQGSEQYF.

On this clone itself: Relative to the germline gene, one junction end is altered; a read error may explain this. The V call is TRBV27, the J call TRBJ2-7; D is perhaps TRBD2 (5 bases). Germline V gene lookup returns CDR1 MNHEY and CDR2 SMNVEV (reference sequence). The CDR3 totals 15 residues. CDR3 in DNA: TGTGCCGGCAGTTTAAGAGGTGGAGGAGCCTACGAGCAGTACTTC. This translates into CAGSLRGGGAYEQYF.

The chain joins TRBV11-1 to TRBJ1-1; no clear D. The V gene lost 2 bases and the J gene lost 3 bases, with 10 bases spanning the gap. The CDR3 totals 14 residues. The germline V gene has CDR1 SGHAT and CDR2 FQDESV (reference sequence). CDR3 coding DNA: TGTGCCAGCAGCTTATTTCCGGAGGACACTGAAGCTTTCTTT. Translated: CASSLFPEDTEAFF. Combining the CDR3 with reference TRBV11-1 and TRBJ1-1 gives the whole variable domain EAEVAQSPRYKITEKSQAVAFWCDPISGHATLYWYRQILGQGPELLVQFQDESVVDDSQLPKDRFSAERLKGVDSTLKIQPAELGDSAMYLCASSLFPEDTEAFFGQGTRLTVV.

The chain has TRBV6-1 and TRBJ1-1; D remains unclear. The CDR3 is 15 residues long. Germline assignment: CDR1 MNHNS and CDR2 SASEGT. The V gene lost 2 bases and the J gene lost 2 bases, with 12 bases spanning the gap. DNA for the CDR3: TGTGCCAGCAGTGAACCCCGGGCCGTAAACACTGAAGCTTTCTTT. This translates into CASSEPRAVNTEAFF.

The chain joins TRBV28 to TRBJ2-7; 7 bases map to TRBD1. The junction had 10 bases not matched to a gene; V was cut back by 7 bases and J by 1 base. Germline V gene sequence: CDR1 MDHEN, CDR2 SYDVKM. This CDR3 region has 15 residues. CDR3 coding DNA: TGTGCCAGCATGAGGGGAATCAGGGGGTCCTACGAGCAGTACTTC. Its translation: CASMRGIRGSYEQYF.

The chain links TRBV10-2 to TRBJ2-1; TRBD2 matches at 7 bases. Germline assignment: CDR1 WSHSY and CDR2 SAAADI. The ends lost 6 bases at V and 3 bases at J; junction bases unmatched: 2. This CDR3 contains 13 residues. In DNA form, the CDR3 reads TGCGCCAGCAGGGGGGAGGGCTACAATGAGCAGTTCTTC. The encoded protein is CASRGEGYNEQFF.

The rearrangement uses TRBV6-1 and TRBJ2-7, with TRBD1 matching over 8 bases. J lost 4 bases, V lost 4 bases, and 6 bases had no gene match. This CDR3 region has 14 residues. The V gene's germline CDR1 is MNHNS and CDR2 SASEGT. The CDR3: CASSADRGRYEQYF. As DNA, the CDR3 is TGTGCCAGCAGTGCTGACAGGGGAAGGTACGAGCAGTACTTC.

The V gene is TRBV29-1, the J gene TRBJ1-2; D remains unclear. Germline values: CDR1 SQVTM, CDR2 ANQGSEA. The CDR3 extends over 12 amino acids. The V end was cut by 4 bases, the J end by 6 bases, with 12 bases between. The CDR3 spells CSVVSGPHGYTF. The CDR3 DNA reads TGCAGCGTTGTGTCGGGTCCCCATGGCTACACCTTC.

The chain combines TRBV7-9 with TRBJ2-1; the match to TRBD2 covers 9 bases. The CDR3 sequence is 15 residues long. Per germline, CDR1 SEHNR and CDR2 FQNEAQ (reference sequence). V lost 4 bases and J lost 6; bases outside the gene matches: 7. CDR3 bases: TGTGCCAGCAGCTCCCGGGGTAGCGGGAGCAATGAGCAGTTCTTC. Protein product: CASSSRGSGSNEQFF.

The V call is TRBV6-1, the J call TRBJ2-7, with D possibly matching TRBD2 (6 bases). V was clipped by 5 bases and J by 4 bases, with 9 bases between them. CDR3 size: 12 residues. Per germline, CDR1 MNHNS and CDR2 SASEGT. DNA for the CDR3: TGTGCCAGCAGTCCCGGAGGGTACGAGCAGTACTTC. This codes for CASSPGGYEQYF.

This clone appeared once. The gene calls are TRBV28 and TRBJ2-7; D may be TRBD1 (6 bases). The CDR3 sequence is 14 residues long. The V end was cut by 1 base, the J end by 2 bases, with 9 bases between. The germline V gene has CDR1 MDHEN and CDR2 SYDVKM. CDR3 bases: TGTGCCAGCAGTTTATACAGGGACCCCTACGAGCAGTACTTC. This translates into CASSLYRDPYEQYF.

V is TRBV10-2 and J is TRBJ2-7; 11 bases line up with TRBD1. This CDR3 has 14 residues. V dropped 3 bases and J dropped 4; count of bases not matched to a gene: 2. Germline assignment: CDR1 WSHSY and CDR2 SAAADI. CDR3 coding DNA: TGCGCCAGCAGTGAAGGGACAGGGGGGTACGAGCAGTACTTC. Translating gives CASSEGTGGYEQYF.

The chain joins TRBV27 to TRBJ1-1; tentatively, D is TRBD1 (5 bases). CDR1 is MNHEY and CDR2 is SMNVEV in the germline V gene (reference sequence). Trimming left V 3 bases short and J 11 bases short, with 13 bases between. This CDR3 spans 12 amino acids. Here the CDR3 reads CASSFGVWDAFF. CDR3 DNA: TGTGCCAGCAGTTTCGGCGTCTGGGACGCTTTCTTT.

This rearrangement joins TRBV28 to TRBJ2-3; 7 bases are shared with TRBD2. Germline lookup yields CDR1 MDHEN and CDR2 SYDVKM. V trimming: 5 bases; J trimming: 2 bases; junction bases outside the gene matches: 4. This CDR3 contains 14 residues. The CDR3: CASSEAGFTDTQYF. CDR3 bases: TGTGCCAGCAGTGAAGCGGGATTCACAGATACGCAGTATTTT.

The rearrangement uses TRBV28 and TRBJ2-1; TRBD2 aligns across 11 bases. The CDR3 spans 14 residues. V trimming: 6 bases; J trimming: 10 bases; junction bases outside the gene matches: 8. In germline, CDR1 is MDHEN, CDR2 SYDVKM. The CDR3 DNA reads as TGTGCCAGCAGCCCTCTTGGACTAGCGGGCGAGCAGTTCTTC. This codes for CASSPLGLAGEQFF.

This clone was seen a single time. The chain employs TRBV6-1 and TRBJ2-6; the D is unclear. Germline lookup yields CDR1 MNHNS and CDR2 SASEGT. This CDR3 spans 13 amino acids. Trimming took off 7 bases at V and 1 base at J, with 5 bases between the two ends. The CDR3 DNA follows: TGTGCCAGCACCCTATCTGGGGCCAACGTCCTGACTTTC. This gives the protein CASTLSGANVLTF.

This sequence joins TRBV7-8 and TRBJ2-7, with a weak D call TRBD2 (6 bases). CDR3 length: 16 amino acids. Deletions cut 5 bases from V and 4 bases from J, with 21 bases between. Germline CDR1 is SGHVS and CDR2 is FQNEAQ. CDR3 loop: CASSPSPGSSFYEQYF. Written as DNA, the CDR3 is TGTGCCAGCAGCCCATCCCCCGGGAGCTCCTTTTACGAGCAGTACTTC.

The CDR3 loop is CASSEVRGGYTF. For the CDR3, the DNA is TGTGCCAGCAGTGAAGTAAGGGGAGGCTACACCTTC. The chain carries TRBV6-1 and TRBJ1-2; D may be TRBD1 (5 bases). Germline V gives CDR1 MNHNS, CDR2 SASEGT. The CDR3 loop spans 12 amino acids. V dropped 1 base and J dropped 8 bases, with 8 bases sitting between them.

The chain employs TRBV7-8 and TRBJ2-1; 8 bases match TRBD2. Germline CDR1 SGHVS, CDR2 FQNEAQ. This CDR3 has 16 residues. Germline trimming cut 1 base from V and 2 bases from J; bases unmatched to any gene: 4. The CDR3 here is CASSLEPAGAYNEQFF. In nucleotides, the CDR3 is TGTGCCAGCAGCTTAGAGCCAGCGGGAGCCTACAATGAGCAGTTCTTC.